Listed below are T cell receptor beta chains from one sample, sequenced in a study of regulatory T cells in long-lasting Graves disease. TCRdb ran MiXCR on the multiplex PCR reads and lists one entry per CDR3 protein. The sample lists 350,000 to 500,000 distinct CDR3 sequences, around 15% occurring once. These sequences were also reported in another study, on T cells in Graves' hyperthyroidism and ophthalmopathy.

The sample was peripheral blood mononuclear cells (PBMCs), taken at new diagnosis, from a patient treated with antithyroid drugs. The receptors stem from a woman aged 45-59 years with Graves disease. Each CDR3 is given with its conserved first and last residue. The order of the fields is clone size, V gene, J gene, D gene, CDR3 DNA, CDR3 protein. D genes are given only for firm matches. Clone size is shown for a subset of rows, as once, few, many or a class of expanded clone.

clone_size: once; v_call: TRBV9; j_call: TRBJ1-1; d_call: .; cdr3_nt: TGTGCCAGCAGCGTAGCGCTTATTGGGGAGTCTGGTGACACTGAAGCTTTCTTT; cdr3_aa: CASSVALIGESGDTEAFF
clone_size: .; v_call: TRBV10-3; j_call: TRBJ2-7; d_call: .; cdr3_nt: TGTGCCATCAGTGATAGCCAGGGTTCCTACGAGCAGTACTTC; cdr3_aa: CAISDSQGSYEQYF
clone_size: .; v_call: TRBV18; j_call: TRBJ1-2; d_call: .; cdr3_nt: TGTGCCAGCTCACCGACCCCAGGGAATAGAGCTAACTATGGCTACACCTTC; cdr3_aa: CASSPTPGNRANYGYTF
clone_size: .; v_call: TRBV28; j_call: TRBJ1-1; d_call: TRBD1; cdr3_nt: TGTGCCAGCAGTGTGGTGCGGACAGGTGGCACTGAAGCTTTCTTT; cdr3_aa: CASSVVRTGGTEAFF
clone_size: many; v_call: TRBV19; j_call: TRBJ2-1; d_call: TRBD2; cdr3_nt: TGTGCCAGTAGTATAGGGCTCCTAGCGGGAGGCTACAATGAGCAGTTCTTC; cdr3_aa: CASSIGLLAGGYNEQFF
clone_size: many; v_call: TRBV7-3; j_call: TRBJ2-3; d_call: .; cdr3_nt: TGTGCCAGCAGCCCAACCCTGGGTGGGACAGATACGCAGTATTTT; cdr3_aa: CASSPTLGGTDTQYF
clone_size: many; v_call: TRBV7-9; j_call: TRBJ2-3; d_call: .; cdr3_nt: TGTGCCAGCAGCGGGTCCGATACGCAGTATTTT; cdr3_aa: CASSGSDTQYF
clone_size: many; v_call: TRBV5-4; j_call: TRBJ2-1; d_call: .; cdr3_nt: TGTGCCAGCAGCACCTCGGGGGCCCTATACAATGAGCAGTTCTTC; cdr3_aa: CASSTSGALYNEQFF
clone_size: .; v_call: TRBV10-1; j_call: TRBJ2-3; d_call: TRBD2; cdr3_nt: TGCGCCAGCATCGGGCGGGAGGGCGCCACAGATACGCAGTATTTT; cdr3_aa: CASIGREGATDTQYF
clone_size: many; v_call: TRBV18; j_call: TRBJ1-1; d_call: .; cdr3_nt: TGTGCCAGCTCACCACGCGGGGGTAACACTGAAGCTTTCTTT; cdr3_aa: CASSPRGGNTEAFF
clone_size: many; v_call: TRBV7-9; j_call: TRBJ2-3; d_call: .; cdr3_nt: TGTGCCAGCAGCCCAGGGTTGGGGACAGATACGCAGTATTTT; cdr3_aa: CASSPGLGTDTQYF
clone_size: .; v_call: TRBV18; j_call: TRBJ1-2; d_call: .; cdr3_nt: TGTGCCAGCTCAGTATCGGCAGGAGGCGCCTATGGCTACACCTTC; cdr3_aa: CASSVSAGGAYGYTF
clone_size: many; v_call: TRBV5-1; j_call: TRBJ2-7; d_call: TRBD2; cdr3_nt: TGCGCCAGCAGAGGGGCTAGCGGGAGTATGTACGAGCAGTACTTC; cdr3_aa: CASRGASGSMYEQYF
clone_size: few; v_call: TRBV6-1; j_call: TRBJ1-6; d_call: .; cdr3_nt: TGTGCCAGCATAAGGGACACGGATAATTCACCCCTCCACTTT; cdr3_aa: CASIRDTDNSPLHF
clone_size: .; v_call: TRBV27; j_call: TRBJ2-5; d_call: .; cdr3_nt: TGTGCCAGTTCAAGGACTATCGCGGAGACCCAGTACTTC; cdr3_aa: CASSRTIAETQYF
clone_size: .; v_call: TRBV4-1; j_call: TRBJ2-1; d_call: TRBD2; cdr3_nt: TGCGCCAGCAGCCAAGTAAGGGCGGGAGACCGTAATGAGCAGTTCTTC; cdr3_aa: CASSQVRAGDRNEQFF
clone_size: .; v_call: TRBV14; j_call: TRBJ2-2; d_call: TRBD2; cdr3_nt: TGTGCCAGCAGCCAACTCAGCGGGGGAACCAACACCGGGGAGCTGTTTTTT; cdr3_aa: CASSQLSGGTNTGELFF
clone_size: many; v_call: TRBV20-1; j_call: TRBJ2-3; d_call: TRBD2; cdr3_nt: TGCAGTGCCAGAGATTTTGCGGGAGGGCATACAGATACGCAGTATTTT; cdr3_aa: CSARDFAGGHTDTQYF
clone_size: many; v_call: TRBV5-1; j_call: TRBJ2-1; d_call: .; cdr3_nt: TGCGCCAGCAGCGAGACAGGAACTAGCTTGTCCTACAATGAGCAGTTCTTC; cdr3_aa: CASSETGTSLSYNEQFF
clone_size: many; v_call: TRBV11-2; j_call: TRBJ1-1; d_call: TRBD1; cdr3_nt: TGTGCCAGCAGCTTAGCTTACAGGGGGCGCACTGAAGCTTTCTTT; cdr3_aa: CASSLAYRGRTEAFF
clone_size: many; v_call: TRBV29-1; j_call: TRBJ1-2; d_call: TRBD1; cdr3_nt: TGCAGCGTTGTTACAGGGGGCTCGGCCAACTATGGCTACACCTTC; cdr3_aa: CSVVTGGSANYGYTF
clone_size: many; v_call: TRBV10-3; j_call: TRBJ1-2; d_call: .; cdr3_nt: TGTGCCATCAGTGAGGAGGAGGGCTACACCTTC; cdr3_aa: CAISEEEGYTF
clone_size: many; v_call: TRBV5-1; j_call: TRBJ2-7; d_call: .; cdr3_nt: TGCGCCAGCAGCTTGGCCCCGCAGGGGGAGGGGGAGCAGTACTTC; cdr3_aa: CASSLAPQGEGEQYF
clone_size: .; v_call: TRBV28; j_call: TRBJ2-6; d_call: .; cdr3_nt: TGTGCCAGCAATGGGGCCAACGTCCTGACTTTC; cdr3_aa: CASNGANVLTF
clone_size: many; v_call: TRBV6-5; j_call: TRBJ2-7; d_call: TRBD2; cdr3_nt: TGTGCCAGCAGTTCCACTAGCGGTCTAGGGTACGAGCAGTACTTC; cdr3_aa: CASSSTSGLGYEQYF
clone_size: few; v_call: TRBV20-1; j_call: TRBJ1-5; d_call: .; cdr3_nt: TGCAGTGCTAGAGATGGCAGGGTGATAGGACAGCCCCAGCATTTT; cdr3_aa: CSARDGRVIGQPQHF
clone_size: .; v_call: TRBV6-1; j_call: TRBJ1-4; d_call: .; cdr3_nt: TGTGCCAGCAGACCCCAGGGTCTTAGGGAAGGAAAACTGTTTTTT; cdr3_aa: CASRPQGLREGKLFF
clone_size: many; v_call: TRBV20-1; j_call: TRBJ2-3; d_call: TRBD2; cdr3_nt: TGCAGTGCCGCACCCCTACTAGCGGGAGCCGAAGATACGCAGTATTTT; cdr3_aa: CSAAPLLAGAEDTQYF
clone_size: many; v_call: TRBV5-1; j_call: TRBJ2-1; d_call: TRBD2; cdr3_nt: TGCGCCAGCAGCTTGGTTGTAGCGGGAGCCTACAATGAGCAGTTCTTC; cdr3_aa: CASSLVVAGAYNEQFF
clone_size: many; v_call: TRBV27; j_call: TRBJ2-2; d_call: TRBD2; cdr3_nt: TGTGCCAGCAGTTGGACTAGCCCCGCGAACACCGGGGAGCTGTTTTTT; cdr3_aa: CASSWTSPANTGELFF
clone_size: many; v_call: TRBV10-1; j_call: TRBJ2-5; d_call: .; cdr3_nt: TGCGCCAGCAGCGCCGGGGCAAAGGAGACCCAGTACTTC; cdr3_aa: CASSAGAKETQYF
clone_size: .; v_call: TRBV2; j_call: TRBJ2-7; d_call: .; cdr3_nt: TGTGCCAGCAGTGATGGGGGGATCCTATACGGGCAGTACTTC; cdr3_aa: CASSDGGILYGQYF